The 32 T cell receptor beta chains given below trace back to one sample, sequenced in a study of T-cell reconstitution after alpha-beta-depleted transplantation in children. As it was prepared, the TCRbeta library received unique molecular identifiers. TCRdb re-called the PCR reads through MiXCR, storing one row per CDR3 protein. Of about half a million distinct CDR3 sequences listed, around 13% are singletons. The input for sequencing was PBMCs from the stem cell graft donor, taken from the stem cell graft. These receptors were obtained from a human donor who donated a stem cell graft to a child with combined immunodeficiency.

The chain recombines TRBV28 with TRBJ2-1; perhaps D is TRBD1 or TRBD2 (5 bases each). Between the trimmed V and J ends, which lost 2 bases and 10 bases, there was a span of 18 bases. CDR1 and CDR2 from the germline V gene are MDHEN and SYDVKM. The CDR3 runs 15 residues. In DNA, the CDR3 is TGTGCCAGCAGTTTAGGGGGTTGGAGTTATGAGGAGCAGTTCTTC. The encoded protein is CASSLGGWSYEEQFF. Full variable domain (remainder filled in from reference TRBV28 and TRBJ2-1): DVKVTQSSRYLVKRTGEKVFLECVQDMDHENMFWYRQDPGLGLRLIYFSYDVKMKEKGDIPEGYSVSREKKERFSLILESASTNQTSMYLCASSLGGWSYEEQFFGPGTRLTVL.

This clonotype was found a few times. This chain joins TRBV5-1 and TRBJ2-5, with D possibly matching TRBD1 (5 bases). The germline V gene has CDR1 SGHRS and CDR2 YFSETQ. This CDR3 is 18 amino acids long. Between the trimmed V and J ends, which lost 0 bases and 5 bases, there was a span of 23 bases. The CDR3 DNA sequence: TGCGCCAGCAGCTTGGCCAGTTGGATCGTCGGACACGAGGAGACCCAGTACTTC. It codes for CASSLASWIVGHEETQYF. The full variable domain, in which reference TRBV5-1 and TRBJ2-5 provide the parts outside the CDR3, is KAGVTQTPRYLIKTRGQQVTLSCSPISGHRSVSWYQQTPGQGLQFLFEYFSETQRNKGNFPGRFSGRQFSNSRSEMNVSTLELGDSALYLCASSLASWIVGHEETQYFGPGTRLLVL.

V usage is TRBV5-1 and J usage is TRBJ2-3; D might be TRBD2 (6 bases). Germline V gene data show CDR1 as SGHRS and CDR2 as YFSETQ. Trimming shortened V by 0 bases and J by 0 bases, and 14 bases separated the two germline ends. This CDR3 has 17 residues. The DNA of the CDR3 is TGCGCCAGCAGCTTGGATGGGACTTTGACTAGCACAGATACGCAGTATTTT. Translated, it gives CASSLDGTLTSTDTQYF.

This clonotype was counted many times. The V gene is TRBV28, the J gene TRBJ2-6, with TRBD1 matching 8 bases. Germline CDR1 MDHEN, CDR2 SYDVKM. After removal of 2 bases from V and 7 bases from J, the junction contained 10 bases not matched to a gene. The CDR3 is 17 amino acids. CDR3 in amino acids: CASSLRQGHGVANVLTF. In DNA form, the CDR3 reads TGTGCCAGCAGTTTAAGACAGGGGCACGGAGTTGCCAACGTCCTGACTTTC.

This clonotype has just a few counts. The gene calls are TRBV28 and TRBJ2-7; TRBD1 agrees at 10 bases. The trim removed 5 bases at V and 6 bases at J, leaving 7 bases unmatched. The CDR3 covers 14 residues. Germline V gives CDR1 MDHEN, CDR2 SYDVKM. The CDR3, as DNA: TGTGCCAGCAGTCGCGGGACAGGGGTTTCCGAGCAGTACTTC. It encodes CASSRGTGVSEQYF.

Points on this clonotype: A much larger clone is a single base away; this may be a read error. The CDR3 spells CASSLRGGEQFF. CDR3 bases: TGTGCCAGCAGTTTACGGGGGGGTGAGCAGTTCTTC. The rearrangement links TRBV12-3 or TRBV12-4 to TRBJ2-1; 8 nucleotides line up with TRBD2. The CDR3 totals 12 residues. The J segment lost 9 bases and the V segment lost 2 bases, leaving 0 bases of the junction unmatched.

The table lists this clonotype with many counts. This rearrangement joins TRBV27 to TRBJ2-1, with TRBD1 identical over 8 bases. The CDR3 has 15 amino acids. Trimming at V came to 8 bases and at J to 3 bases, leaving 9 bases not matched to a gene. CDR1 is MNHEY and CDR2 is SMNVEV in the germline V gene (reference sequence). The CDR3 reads CASRPGTGNYNEQFF. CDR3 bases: TGTGCCAGCCGTCCCGGGACAGGAAACTACAATGAGCAGTTCTTC.

Here the CDR3 DNA reads TGCGCCAGCAGCCCGACCGGGACAGGGCGTCTAGGAGAGCAGTACTTC. This encodes CASSPTGTGRLGEQYF. The chain has TRBV4-3 and TRBJ2-7; 9 bases fit TRBD1. Germline trimming cut 4 bases from V and 7 bases from J; bases unmatched to any gene: 14. Germline CDR1 reads LGHNA; CDR2 reads YSLEER. CDR3 length: 16 residues.

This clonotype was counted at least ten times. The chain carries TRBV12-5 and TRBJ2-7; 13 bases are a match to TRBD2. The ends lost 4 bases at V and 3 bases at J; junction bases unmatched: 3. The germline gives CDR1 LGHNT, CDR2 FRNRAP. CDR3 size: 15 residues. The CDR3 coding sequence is TGTGCTAGTGGTTCCGGGACTAGCGGGATCTACGAGCAGTACTTC. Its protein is CASGSGTSGIYEQYF.

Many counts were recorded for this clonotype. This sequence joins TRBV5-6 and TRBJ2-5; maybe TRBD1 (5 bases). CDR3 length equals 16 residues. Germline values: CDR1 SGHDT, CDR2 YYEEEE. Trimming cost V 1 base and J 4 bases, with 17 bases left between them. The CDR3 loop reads CASSLSAGLPGETQYF. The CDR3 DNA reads TGTGCCAGCAGCTTGTCGGCAGGGTTGCCTGGAGAGACCCAGTACTTC. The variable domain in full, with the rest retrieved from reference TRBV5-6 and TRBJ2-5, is DAGVTQSPTHLIKTRGQQVTLRCSPKSGHDTVSWYQQALGQGPQFIFQYYEEEERQRGNFPDRFSGHQFPNYSSELNVNALLLGDSALYLCASSLSAGLPGETQYFGPGTRLLVL.

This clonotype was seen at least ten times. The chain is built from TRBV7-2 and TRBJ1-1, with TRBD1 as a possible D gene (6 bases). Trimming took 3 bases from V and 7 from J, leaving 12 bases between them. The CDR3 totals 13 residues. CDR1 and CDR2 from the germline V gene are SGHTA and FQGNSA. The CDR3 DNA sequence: TGTGCCAGCAGCTTCACGGGGGCTGGTGAAGCTTTCTTT. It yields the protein CASSFTGAGEAFF.

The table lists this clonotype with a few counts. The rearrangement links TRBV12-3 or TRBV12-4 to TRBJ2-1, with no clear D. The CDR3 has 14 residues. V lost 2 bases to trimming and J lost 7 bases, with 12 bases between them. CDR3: CASSLLRGFNEQFF. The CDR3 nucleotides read TGTGCCAGCAGTTTACTACGCGGTTTTAATGAGCAGTTCTTC.

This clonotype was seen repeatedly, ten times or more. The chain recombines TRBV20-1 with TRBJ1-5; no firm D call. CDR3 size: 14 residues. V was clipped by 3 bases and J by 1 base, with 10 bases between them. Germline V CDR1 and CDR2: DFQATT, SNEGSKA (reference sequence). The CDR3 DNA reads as TGCAGTGCTAGCCTCGGGGTGAGCAATCAGCCCCAGCATTTT. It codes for CSASLGVSNQPQHF.

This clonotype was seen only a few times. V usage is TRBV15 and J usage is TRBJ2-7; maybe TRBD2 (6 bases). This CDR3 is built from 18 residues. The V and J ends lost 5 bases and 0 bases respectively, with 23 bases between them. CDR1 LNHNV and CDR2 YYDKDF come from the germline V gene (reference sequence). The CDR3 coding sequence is TGTGCCACCAGCCCTGACCGGAGGGGACTGAGGAGCTCCTACGAGCAGTACTTC. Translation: CATSPDRRGLRSSYEQYF.

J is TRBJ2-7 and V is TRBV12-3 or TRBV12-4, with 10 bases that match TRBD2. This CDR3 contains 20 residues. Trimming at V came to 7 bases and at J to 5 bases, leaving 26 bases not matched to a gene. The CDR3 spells CASTTRPGLWASGSSNEQYF. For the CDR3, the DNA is TGTGCCAGCACCACCCGGCCGGGTTTGTGGGCTAGCGGGAGTAGTAACGAGCAGTACTTC.

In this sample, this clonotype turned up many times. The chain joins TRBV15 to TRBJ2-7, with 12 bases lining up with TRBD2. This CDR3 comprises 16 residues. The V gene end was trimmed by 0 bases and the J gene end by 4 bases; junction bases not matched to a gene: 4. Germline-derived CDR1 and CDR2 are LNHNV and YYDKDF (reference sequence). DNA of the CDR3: TGTGCCACCAGCAGAGATCGGGGGACTAGCGGGTACGAGCAGTACTTC. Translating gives CATSRDRGTSGYEQYF.

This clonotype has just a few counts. The CDR3 DNA reads TGTGCCAGCAGCCCGATTACGGGTGGGGGCTTCTTATACAATGAGCAGTTCTTC. Amino acids: CASSPITGGGFLYNEQFF. The rearrangement uses TRBV11-2 and TRBJ2-1, with D possibly being TRBD1 (6 bases). Germline CDR1 is SGHAT and CDR2 is FQNNGV. This CDR3 spans 18 amino acids. With 5 bases removed from V and 4 bases from J, the gap between germline ends came to 24 bases.

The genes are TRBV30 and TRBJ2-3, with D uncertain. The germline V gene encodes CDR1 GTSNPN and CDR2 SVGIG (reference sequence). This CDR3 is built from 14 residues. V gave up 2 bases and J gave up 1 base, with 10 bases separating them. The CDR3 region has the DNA TGTGCCTGGAGTAGAGGTGGGGGCACAGATACGCAGTATTTT. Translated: CAWSRGGGTDTQYF.

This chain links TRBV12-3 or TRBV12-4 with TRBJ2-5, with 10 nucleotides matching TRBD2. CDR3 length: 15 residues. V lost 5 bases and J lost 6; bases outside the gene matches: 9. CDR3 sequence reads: CASSPLAGDPKTQYF. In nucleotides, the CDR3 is TGTGCCAGCAGTCCTCTAGCGGGGGACCCCAAGACCCAGTACTTC.

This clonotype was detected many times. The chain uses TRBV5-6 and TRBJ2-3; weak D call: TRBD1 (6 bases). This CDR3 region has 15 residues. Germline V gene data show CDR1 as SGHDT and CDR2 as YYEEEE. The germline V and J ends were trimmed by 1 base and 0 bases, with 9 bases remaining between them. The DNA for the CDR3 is TGTGCCAGCAGCTTGCTGCAGGGGAGCACAGATACGCAGTATTTT. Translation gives CASSLLQGSTDTQYF.

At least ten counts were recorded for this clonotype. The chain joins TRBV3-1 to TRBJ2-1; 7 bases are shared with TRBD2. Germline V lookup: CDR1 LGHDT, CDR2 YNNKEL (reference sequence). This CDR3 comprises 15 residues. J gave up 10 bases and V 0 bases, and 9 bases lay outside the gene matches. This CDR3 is CASSQDLAGANEQFF. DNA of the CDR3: TGTGCCAGCAGCCAAGATCTCGCGGGAGCTAACGAGCAGTTCTTC.

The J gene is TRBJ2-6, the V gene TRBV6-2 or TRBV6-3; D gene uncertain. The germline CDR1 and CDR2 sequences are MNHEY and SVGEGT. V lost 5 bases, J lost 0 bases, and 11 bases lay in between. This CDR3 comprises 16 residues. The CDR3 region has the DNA TGTGCCAGCAGTAAGAATCCAGGCTCTGGGGCCAACGTCCTGACTTTC. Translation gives CASSKNPGSGANVLTF.

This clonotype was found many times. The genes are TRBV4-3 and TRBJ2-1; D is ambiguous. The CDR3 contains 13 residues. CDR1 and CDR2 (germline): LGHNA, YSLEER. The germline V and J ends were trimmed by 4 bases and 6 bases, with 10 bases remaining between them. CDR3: CASSLIVGNEQFF. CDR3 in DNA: TGCGCCAGCAGCCTCATCGTAGGCAATGAGCAGTTCTTC.

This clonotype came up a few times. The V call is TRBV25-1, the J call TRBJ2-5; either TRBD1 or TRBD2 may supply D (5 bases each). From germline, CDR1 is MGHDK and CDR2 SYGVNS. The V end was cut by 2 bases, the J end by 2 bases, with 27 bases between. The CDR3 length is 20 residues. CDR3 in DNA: TGTGCCAGCAGTGAAGAGGAGGCGCGGACACCGGCCCACCCTCAAGAGACCCAGTACTTC. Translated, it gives CASSEEEARTPAHPQETQYF.

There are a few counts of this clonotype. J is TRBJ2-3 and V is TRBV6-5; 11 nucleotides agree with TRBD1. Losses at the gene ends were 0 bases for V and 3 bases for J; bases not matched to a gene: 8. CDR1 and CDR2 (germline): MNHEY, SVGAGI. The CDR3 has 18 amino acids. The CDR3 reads CASSYSIGTGGRTDTQYF. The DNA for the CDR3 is TGTGCCAGCAGTTACTCGATCGGGACAGGGGGAAGGACAGATACGCAGTATTTT.

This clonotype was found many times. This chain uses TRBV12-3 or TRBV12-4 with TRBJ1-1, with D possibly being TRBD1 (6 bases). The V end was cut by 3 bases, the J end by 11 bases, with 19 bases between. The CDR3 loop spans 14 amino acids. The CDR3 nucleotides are TGTGCCAGCAGTTTCGGGGGGCCCTCCTTGTCTGCTTTCTTT. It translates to CASSFGGPSLSAFF.

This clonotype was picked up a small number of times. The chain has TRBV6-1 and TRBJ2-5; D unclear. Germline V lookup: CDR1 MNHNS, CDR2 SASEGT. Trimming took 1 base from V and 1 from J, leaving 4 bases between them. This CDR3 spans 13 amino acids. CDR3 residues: CASSEGAQETQYF. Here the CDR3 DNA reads TGTGCCAGCAGTGAAGGGGCCCAAGAGACCCAGTACTTC.

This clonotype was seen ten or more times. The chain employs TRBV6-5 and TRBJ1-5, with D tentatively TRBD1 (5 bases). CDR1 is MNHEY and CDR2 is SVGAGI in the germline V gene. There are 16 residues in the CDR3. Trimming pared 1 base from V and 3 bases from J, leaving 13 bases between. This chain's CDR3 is CASSYFGQGANQPQHF. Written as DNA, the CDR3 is TGTGCCAGCAGTTACTTTGGGCAGGGAGCCAATCAGCCCCAGCATTTT.

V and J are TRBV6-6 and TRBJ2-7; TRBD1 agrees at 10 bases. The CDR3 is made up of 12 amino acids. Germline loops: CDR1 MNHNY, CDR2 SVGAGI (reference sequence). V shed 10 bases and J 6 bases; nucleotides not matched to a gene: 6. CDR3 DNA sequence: TGTGCCACCAGACAGGGGGCAGGCGAGCAGTACTTC. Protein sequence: CATRQGAGEQYF.

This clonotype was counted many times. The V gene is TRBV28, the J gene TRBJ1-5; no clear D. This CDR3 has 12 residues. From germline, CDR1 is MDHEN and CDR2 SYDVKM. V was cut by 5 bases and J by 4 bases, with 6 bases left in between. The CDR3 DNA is TGTGCCAGCAGTCGGGTAAATCAGCCCCAGCATTTT. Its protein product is CASSRVNQPQHF.

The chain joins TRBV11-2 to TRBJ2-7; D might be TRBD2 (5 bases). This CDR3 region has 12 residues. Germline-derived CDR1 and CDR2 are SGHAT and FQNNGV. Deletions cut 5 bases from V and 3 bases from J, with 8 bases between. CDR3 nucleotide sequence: TGTGCCAGCAGCACTAGATTCTACGAGCAGTACTTC. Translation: CASSTRFYEQYF.

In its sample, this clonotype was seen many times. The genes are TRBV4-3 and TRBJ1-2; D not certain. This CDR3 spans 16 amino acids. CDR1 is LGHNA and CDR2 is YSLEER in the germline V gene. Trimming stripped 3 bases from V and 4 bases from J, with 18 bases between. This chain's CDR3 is CASSHLGRSLSYGYTF. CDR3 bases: TGCGCCAGCAGCCACCTCGGACGTAGCCTTAGCTATGGCTACACCTTC.